This T cell receptor beta chain is drawn from a study of graft-versus-host responses after intestinal transplantation. In germline, CDR1 is SGDLS, CDR2 YYNGEE. The CDR3 is 15 amino acids. Trimming took 4 bases from V and 2 from J; bases not matched to a gene: 6. Repertoires were generated with immunoSEQ multiplex PCR, while TCRdb's copy carries only in-frame clones and drops some. The sample lists roughly 93,000 clones; under 95% were seen once. Concerning this clone itself: Its antigen is currently unknown.

This clonotype was sampled from a human donor who was the organ donor for an intestinal transplant. This sequence joins TRBV9 and TRBJ2-1, with 7 bases identical to TRBD1. The sequenced sample was unstimulated CD8+ T cells sorted from spleen or lymph node cells, obtained before transplant. The CDR3 nucleotides read TGTGCCAGCAGCCAAACAGGGGTCCCCTACAATGAGCAGTTCTTC. Amino acid sequence: CASSQTGVPYNEQFF. The variable domain in full, completed from reference TRBV9 and TRBJ2-1, reads DSGVTQTPKHLITATGQRVTLRCSPRSGDLSVYWYQQSLDQGLQFLIQYYNGEERAKGNILERFSAQQFPDLHSELNLSSLELGDSALYFCASSQTGVPYNEQFFGPGTRLTVL.